The source of this T cell receptor (beta chain) is a study of cytomegalovirus exposure and HLA in healthy donors. V lost 4 bases to trimming and J lost 0 bases, with 19 bases between them. The CDR3 consists of 18 residues. From germline, CDR1 is SGHRS and CDR2 YFSETQ. General study findings and limits: What a later analysis showed was that several of the most significant clusters appeared linked to common viral pathogens. The investigators catalogued 150 to 200 TCR beta chains as cytomegalovirus-associated.

This clone was observed a single time. Its antigen is not identified. 13 Jbeta primers and 60 Vbeta primers were used for the PCR. Measured with immunoSEQ multiplex PCR; TCRdb has only the in-frame clones, and not every one. This table has approximately 98,000 clones, 70% to 80% appearing once. The sequencing sample was made of PBMCs. The sequence derives from a man aged 18 to 30 in good health and CMV-seropositive. The J gene is TRBJ1-4, the V gene TRBV5-1, with D unresolved. CDR3 in amino acids: CASSGSLRRDPTNEKLFF. The CDR3 DNA reads TGCGCCAGCAGCGGGTCTCTCCGTCGGGATCCAACTAATGAAAAACTGTTTTTT.